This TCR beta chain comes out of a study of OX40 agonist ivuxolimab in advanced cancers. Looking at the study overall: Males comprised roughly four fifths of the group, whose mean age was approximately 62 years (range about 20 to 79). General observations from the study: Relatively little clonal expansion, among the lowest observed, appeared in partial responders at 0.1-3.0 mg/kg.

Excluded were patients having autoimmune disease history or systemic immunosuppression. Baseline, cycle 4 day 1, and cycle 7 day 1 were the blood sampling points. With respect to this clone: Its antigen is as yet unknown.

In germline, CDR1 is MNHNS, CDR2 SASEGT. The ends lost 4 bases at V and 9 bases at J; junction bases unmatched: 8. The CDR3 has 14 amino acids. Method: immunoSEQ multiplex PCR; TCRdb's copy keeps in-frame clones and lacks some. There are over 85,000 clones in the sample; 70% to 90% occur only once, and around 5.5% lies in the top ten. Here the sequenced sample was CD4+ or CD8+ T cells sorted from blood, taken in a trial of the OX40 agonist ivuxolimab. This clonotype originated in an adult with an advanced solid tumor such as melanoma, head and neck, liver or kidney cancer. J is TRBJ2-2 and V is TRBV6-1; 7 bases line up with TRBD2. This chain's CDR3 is CASSGTSVRRELFF. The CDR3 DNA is TGTGCCAGCAGTGGCACTAGCGTCCGCAGGGAGCTGTTTTTT.